One and the same sample provided the 27 T cell receptor beta chains below, sequenced in a study of T cell responses to AZD1222 COVID-19 vaccine. Sequencing used immunoSEQ multiplex PCR; TCRdb keeps in-frame clones, though not all of them. The table records about 110,000 clones, about 95% of them present only once. Sequencing used peripheral blood, obtained 28 days after the second AZD1222 dose. The origin of the receptors is an adult who received the AZD1222 COVID-19 vaccine.

J is TRBJ2-7 and V is TRBV11-1; no clear D. The CDR3 runs to 15 residues. With 0 bases removed from V and 0 bases from J, the gap between germline ends came to 9 bases. In germline, CDR1 is SGHAT, CDR2 FQDESV (reference sequence). In DNA, the CDR3 is TGTGCCAGCAGCTTAGCGTTTGGTTACTCCTACGAGCAGTACTTC. Residues: CASSLAFGYSYEQYF. Drawing the rest from reference TRBV11-1 and TRBJ2-7, the complete variable domain is EAEVAQSPRYKITEKSQAVAFWCDPISGHATLYWYRQILGQGPELLVQFQDESVVDDSQLPKDRFSAERLKGVDSTLKIQPAELGDSAMYLCASSLAFGYSYEQYFGPGTRLTVT.

The rearrangement links TRBV9 to TRBJ2-5, with 14 nucleotides matching TRBD2. This CDR3 has 16 residues. Germline-derived CDR1 and CDR2 are SGDLS and YYNGEE. Unmatched junction bases numbered 5, after V lost 2 bases and J lost 5 bases. The CDR3 sequence: CASSVARLAGGETQYF. CDR3 DNA: TGTGCCAGCAGCGTTGCACGACTAGCGGGAGGGGAGACCCAGTACTTC.

CDR3 region: CASSGEDSSTDTQYF. The CDR3 coding sequence is TGTGCCAGCTCGGGGGAGGACAGTAGCACAGATACGCAGTATTTT. This chain connects TRBV18 to TRBJ2-3; D tentatively fits TRBD1 or TRBD2 (6 bases each). The V end lost 6 bases, the J end lost 0 bases, and 13 bases lay between the germline ends. There are 15 residues in the CDR3. CDR1 KGHSH and CDR2 LQKENI come from the germline V gene.

The chain recombines TRBV7-9 with TRBJ1-1; D possibly corresponds to TRBD1 (6 bases). Germline-derived CDR1 and CDR2 are SEHNR and FQNEAQ (reference sequence). V was pared by 7 bases and J by 1 base, with 19 bases between. CDR3 length: 16 amino acids. Here the CDR3 reads CASTSRAGGPNTEAFF. CDR3 DNA sequence: TGTGCCAGCACCTCTAGGGCCGGGGGGCCGAACACTGAAGCTTTCTTT.

DNA of the CDR3: TGTGCCAGCAGATTGGACCGGGCTGGGGAACTGTTTTTT. Protein product: CASRLDRAGELFF. The rearrangement uses TRBV6-5 and TRBJ1-4; no reliable D call. The CDR3 has 13 residues. Per germline, CDR1 MNHEY and CDR2 SVGAGI. V shed 6 bases and J shed 12 bases, with 17 bases lying between them.

This clone was observed a single time. The rearrangement joins TRBV7-9 to TRBJ2-2; D is uncertain. The CDR3 covers 13 residues. Germline CDR1 and CDR2: SEHNR and FQNEAQ (reference sequence). Trimming took 5 bases from V and 0 from J, leaving 4 bases between them. The CDR3 DNA sequence: TGTGCCAGCAGCCCGACGAACACCGGGGAGCTGTTTTTT. Its protein product is CASSPTNTGELFF.

The V call is TRBV19, the J call TRBJ1-5; 12 bases map to TRBD1. V trimming: 6 bases; J trimming: 5 bases; junction bases outside the gene matches: 8. Germline V gene lookup returns CDR1 LNHDA and CDR2 SQIVND (reference sequence). This CDR3 comprises 16 residues. The CDR3 loop reads CASSLPGQGADQPQHF. As DNA, the CDR3 is TGTGCCAGTAGCTTACCGGGACAGGGGGCTGATCAGCCCCAGCATTTT.

This clone was seen a single time. The rearrangement joins TRBV5-6 to TRBJ1-2, with D unclear. This CDR3 region has 13 residues. The V end lost 8 bases, the J end lost 5 bases, and 16 bases lay between the germline ends. Germline CDR1 is SGHDT and CDR2 is YYEEEE. DNA of the CDR3: TGTGCCAGTCCGGTAGGTCAGTGGTATGGCTACACCTTC. Amino acid sequence: CASPVGQWYGYTF.

V and J are TRBV16 and TRBJ1-3; the D is unclear. The germline V and J ends were trimmed by 0 bases and 2 bases, with 14 bases remaining between them. This CDR3 region has 17 residues. CDR1 and CDR2 from the germline V gene are KGHSY and FQNENV. The CDR3 here is CASSQSDLRQAGNTIYF. The DNA for the CDR3 is TGTGCCAGCAGCCAATCCGACCTTCGGCAGGCTGGAAACACCATATATTTT.

The chain has TRBV29-1 and TRBJ2-7; 9 bases map to TRBD2. The germline CDR1 and CDR2 sequences are SQVTM and ANQGSEA. This CDR3 has 13 amino acids. Trimming took 7 bases from V and 7 from J; bases not matched to a gene: 11. The CDR3 is CSGGDVAGAEQYF. The DNA of the CDR3 is TGCAGCGGGGGGGACGTAGCGGGGGCTGAGCAGTACTTC.

This rearrangement joins TRBV11-2 to TRBJ2-1, with unresolved D. The CDR3 totals 14 residues. Trimming removed 0 bases at V and 1 base at J, with 4 bases between. The germline V gene has CDR1 SGHAT and CDR2 FQNNGV. The CDR3 spells CASSLDLSYNEQFF. The CDR3 DNA is TGTGCCAGCAGCTTAGATCTATCCTACAATGAGCAGTTCTTC.

This chain uses TRBV5-1 with TRBJ1-1, with 7 bases aligning to TRBD1. This CDR3 region has 14 residues. V lost 3 bases, J lost 3 bases, and 5 bases stayed unmatched. Germline V CDR1 and CDR2: SGHRS, YFSETQ. CDR3 sequence reads: CASSSYRGDTEAFF. CDR3 nucleotide sequence: TGCGCCAGCAGCTCCTACAGGGGAGACACTGAAGCTTTCTTT.

This rearrangement joins TRBV6-5 to TRBJ1-2; D is possibly TRBD1 (5 bases). Germline assignment: CDR1 MNHEY and CDR2 SVGAGI. The CDR3 covers 13 residues. V was trimmed by 4 bases and J by 5 bases, leaving 11 bases between them. CDR3 coding DNA: TGTGCCAGCAGTTCGGGCAGGGAATATGGCTACACCTTC. It codes for CASSSGREYGYTF.

J is TRBJ2-3 and V is TRBV7-9; unclear D gene. Germline CDR1 is SEHNR and CDR2 is FQNEAQ (reference sequence). The CDR3 is 14 residues long. V lost 1 base and J 9 bases, leaving 14 bases between the germline ends. The CDR3 loop reads CASSLEVGTQTQYF. CDR3 coding DNA: TGTGCCAGCAGCTTAGAGGTGGGCACGCAGACGCAGTATTTT.

V usage is TRBV2 and J usage is TRBJ1-5; TRBD1 agrees at 7 bases. Germline V gene sequence: CDR1 SNHLY, CDR2 FYNNEI. Germline trimming cut 5 bases from V and 6 bases from J; bases unmatched to any gene: 10. The CDR3 runs to 15 residues. The CDR3 bases are TGTGCCAGCAGTCGCCCGTCGACAGGGCGTCAGCCCCAGCATTTT. Its protein product is CASSRPSTGRQPQHF.

The chain uses TRBV28 and TRBJ1-1; D not certain. CDR3 size: 14 residues. In germline, CDR1 is MDHEN, CDR2 SYDVKM. Trimming removed 7 bases from V and 1 base from J, with 13 bases in between. The CDR3 loop reads CASTPKRQNTEAFF. The CDR3 DNA follows: TGTGCCAGCACCCCCAAGCGGCAGAACACTGAAGCTTTCTTT. The full variable domain, completed using reference TRBV28 and TRBJ1-1, is DVKVTQSSRYLVKRTGEKVFLECVQDMDHENMFWYRQDPGLGLRLIYFSYDVKMKEKGDIPEGYSVSREKKERFSLILESASTNQTSMYLCASTPKRQNTEAFFGQGTRLTVV.

The CDR3: CASSLLSSSGEGSGNTIYF. In DNA form, the CDR3 reads TGTGCCAGCTCACTCCTCTCCTCCTCCGGGGAGGGGTCTGGAAACACCATATATTTT. V usage is TRBV18 and J usage is TRBJ1-3, with D perhaps matching TRBD1 (5 bases). The CDR3 runs 19 residues. Germline V lookup: CDR1 KGHSH, CDR2 LQKENI. V was shortened by 4 bases and J by 1 base, with 23 bases between the two germline ends. The full variable domain, in which reference TRBV18 and TRBJ1-3 provide the parts outside the CDR3, is NAGVMQNPRHLVRRRGQEARLRCSPMKGHSHVYWYRQLPEEGLKFMVYLQKENIIDESGMPKERFSAEFPKEGPSILRIQQVVRGDSAAYFCASSLLSSSGEGSGNTIYFGEGSWLTVV.

The CDR3 spells CASSQGVGQPQHF. As DNA, the CDR3 is TGTGCCAGCAGCCAAGGCGTGGGTCAGCCCCAGCATTTT. The chain couples TRBV3-1 (or the pseudogene TRBV3-2) to TRBJ1-5; D gene unclear. V was trimmed by 1 base and J by 6 bases, leaving 7 bases between them. Germline-derived CDR1 and CDR2 are LGHDT and YNNKEL (reference sequence). This CDR3 region has 13 residues.

The chain links TRBV5-6 to TRBJ2-6; D remains ambiguous. Germline CDR1 and CDR2: SGHDT and YYEEEE. The CDR3 is made up of 17 amino acids. The V and J ends lost 1 base and 0 bases respectively, with 11 bases between them. The DNA for the CDR3 is TGTGCCAGCAGCTTGATGGGCCTAAGCTCTGGGGCCAACGTCCTGACTTTC. Its protein is CASSLMGLSSGANVLTF.

Only one count was recorded for this clone. This chain uses TRBV5-4 with TRBJ2-7; D uncertain. The CDR3 sequence is 16 residues long. The germline gives CDR1 SGHNT, CDR2 YYREEE (reference sequence). The V end lost 0 bases, the J end lost 1 base, and 14 bases lay between the germline ends. CDR3 nucleotide sequence: TGTGCCAGCAGCTTGGTAGGGTCAGGAGTGTCCTACGAGCAGTACTTC. Its protein product is CASSLVGSGVSYEQYF.

V and J are TRBV12-5 and TRBJ2-3; TRBD2 matches at 10 bases. CDR3 length: 18 amino acids. Germline V gene sequence: CDR1 LGHNT, CDR2 FRNRAP. V dropped 2 bases and J dropped 4; count of bases not matched to a gene: 12. The chain's CDR3 is CASGLSLTTSGLADTQYF. CDR3 sequence (DNA): TGTGCTAGTGGTTTGTCCCTAACGACTAGCGGGTTGGCAGATACGCAGTATTTT.

This chain links TRBV25-1 with TRBJ2-7; D perhaps matches TRBD2 (6 bases). The CDR3 length is 14 residues. V gave up 8 bases and J gave up 4 bases, with 18 bases separating them. In germline, CDR1 is MGHDK, CDR2 SYGVNS. The CDR3 sequence is CASAEGFGGYEQYF. The CDR3 DNA follows: TGTGCCAGCGCGGAGGGGTTTGGGGGTTACGAGCAGTACTTC.

This chain links TRBV27 with TRBJ2-7; D unclear. The CDR3 runs to 13 residues. CDR1 is MNHEY and CDR2 is SMNVEV in the germline V gene (reference sequence). V shed 0 bases and J shed 4 bases, with 7 bases lying between them. The CDR3 sequence is CASSLSSTYEQYF. The CDR3 DNA sequence: TGTGCCAGCAGTTTATCCTCTACGTACGAGCAGTACTTC.

The chain has TRBV6-1 and TRBJ1-5; no definite D call. The germline CDR1 and CDR2 sequences are MNHNS and SASEGT. V lost 0 bases to trimming and J lost 1 base, with 7 bases between them. The CDR3 is 15 amino acids. CDR3: CASSEAQLSNQPQHF. In DNA form, the CDR3 reads TGTGCCAGCAGTGAAGCACAGTTAAGCAATCAGCCCCAGCATTTT.

J is TRBJ1-2 and V is TRBV2; TRBD1 matches 8 bases. CDR1 is SNHLY, CDR2 FYNNEI, per germline. Trimming took 5 bases from V and 2 from J; bases not matched to a gene: 7. This CDR3 has 15 residues. CDR3 bases: TGTGCCAGCAGTCAGGACAGGGCTATAAACTATGGCTACACCTTC. It is translated as CASSQDRAINYGYTF.

CDR3 loop: CASRRRQGTGELFF. The CDR3 bases are TGTGCCAGCAGAAGGAGACAGGGAACCGGGGAGCTGTTTTTT. The genes are TRBV5-8 and TRBJ2-2, with 7 bases lining up with TRBD1. With 5 bases clipped from V and 5 bases from J, the junction kept 6 bases outside the gene matches. The CDR3 spans 14 residues. Germline V lookup: CDR1 SGHTS, CDR2 YDEGEE.

This chain links TRBV6-6 with TRBJ2-5; TRBD2 agrees at 12 bases. Germline V CDR1 and CDR2: MNHNY, SVGAGI (reference sequence). The CDR3 sequence is 16 residues long. J lost 4 bases, V lost 6 bases, and 9 bases had no gene match. CDR3 sequence (DNA): TGTGCCAGCAGATGGACTAGCGGGGCTCTGGGAGAGACCCAGTACTTC. Amino acids: CASRWTSGALGETQYF.